Below, 30 T cell receptor beta chains from the same sample are listed, as sequenced in a study of cytomegalovirus exposure and HLA in healthy donors. Amplification used 60 Vbeta primers and 13 Jbeta primers. Produced via immunoSEQ multiplex PCR; TCRdb's table is partial and in-frame only. The sample lists about 76,000 clones; under 85% were seen once. Sequenced: PBMCs. These receptors were obtained from a middle-aged woman in good health and CMV-seropositive.

The J gene is TRBJ2-1, the V gene TRBV5-1; TRBD1 aligns across 10 bases. Losses at the gene ends were 4 bases for V and 3 bases for J; bases not matched to a gene: 4. The CDR3 is made up of 15 amino acids. The germline gives CDR1 SGHRS, CDR2 YFSETQ. CDR3 amino acids: CASSADRGLYNEQFF. DNA of the CDR3: TGCGCCAGCAGCGCCGACAGGGGGCTCTACAATGAGCAGTTCTTC.

V usage is TRBV2 and J usage is TRBJ1-1; D not certain. CDR1 SNHLY and CDR2 FYNNEI come from the germline V gene. Trimming took off 6 bases at V and 3 bases at J, with 14 bases between the two ends. The CDR3 is made up of 14 amino acids. The CDR3 DNA sequence: TGTGCCAGCAGGGGTGATCTAGCGGACACTGAAGCTTTCTTT. Protein: CASRGDLADTEAFF.

The sample holds a few counts of this clone. In DNA form, the CDR3 reads TGTGCCAGCTCCCGGGGGGGCGAGTATGGCTACACCTTC. Translated, it gives CASSRGGEYGYTF. V and J are TRBV6-5 and TRBJ1-2; a weak D match, TRBD1 (6 bases). The CDR3 loop spans 13 amino acids. Trimming shortened V by 8 bases and J by 5 bases, and 15 bases separated the two germline ends. Germline lookup yields CDR1 MNHEY and CDR2 SVGAGI.

CDR3 residues: CASSLTGGIADTQYF. The CDR3 DNA reads as TGCGCCAGCAGCTTGACAGGGGGCATCGCAGATACGCAGTATTTT. The chain carries TRBV5-1 and TRBJ2-3; 9 nucleotides agree with TRBD1. The germline V gene encodes CDR1 SGHRS and CDR2 YFSETQ. The CDR3 has 15 residues. V was pared by 1 base and J by 4 bases, with 4 bases of the junction left unmatched.

The V call is TRBV6-4, the J call TRBJ2-1; 11 nucleotides agree with TRBD1. The length of the CDR3 is 15 residues. The germline V gene has CDR1 MRHNA and CDR2 SNTAGT. V was clipped by 3 bases and J by 6 bases; unmatched bases: 4. The CDR3 loop is CASSDEGTGGNEQFF. The CDR3 coding sequence is TGTGCCAGCAGTGATGAGGGGACAGGGGGCAATGAGCAGTTCTTC.

This clone was detected a few times. The rearrangement links TRBV6-6 to TRBJ2-2; 7 bases are shared with TRBD1. Germline V lookup: CDR1 MNHNY, CDR2 SVGAGI (reference sequence). This CDR3 region has 15 residues. Losses at the gene ends were 6 bases for V and 1 base for J; bases not matched to a gene: 5. CDR3 loop: CASRTRQGNTGELFF. CDR3 coding DNA: TGTGCCAGCAGGACAAGACAGGGGAACACCGGGGAGCTGTTTTTT.

A remark on this clone: The junction and the germline gene differ at one end; a read error may be behind it. This rearrangement joins TRBV7-9 to TRBJ1-6, with D tentatively TRBD1 (5 bases). CDR1 and CDR2 from the germline V gene are SEHNR and FQNEAQ (reference sequence). The CDR3 covers 16 residues. Written as DNA, the CDR3 is TGTGCCATCAGCTCCAACATAGGGGTGGATAATTCACCCCTCCACTTT. This sequence encodes CAISSNIGVDNSPLHF.

Details on this clone: An end of the junction differs from the germline gene, which may be a read error. The chain combines TRBV11-3 with TRBJ2-7; TRBD2 matches at 12 bases. CDR3 length: 17 residues. CDR1 is SGHNT and CDR2 is YENEEA in the germline V gene. As DNA, the CDR3 is TGTGCCAGCAGCACCTCAGGGACTAGCGGGTCCTCCTACGAGCATTACTTC. Its protein product is CASSTSGTSGSSYEHYF. Drawing the rest from reference TRBV11-3 and TRBJ2-7, the complete variable domain is EAGVVQSPRYKIIEKKQPVAFWCNPISGHNTLYWYLQNLGQGPELLIRYENEEAVDDSQLPKDRFSAERLKGVDSTLKIQPAELGDSAVYLCASSTSGTSGSSYEHYFGPGTRLTVT.

The chain uses TRBV29-1 and TRBJ1-1, with D perhaps matching TRBD1 (5 bases). This CDR3 region has 10 residues. From germline, CDR1 is SQVTM and CDR2 ANQGSEA. As DNA, the CDR3 is TGCAGGGCGGGGGACACTGAAGCTTTCTTT. Its translation: CRAGDTEAFF.

This chain connects TRBV2 to TRBJ2-3; D might be TRBD1 (5 bases). The CDR3 contains 15 residues. Germline CDR1 and CDR2: SNHLY and FYNNEI. Trimming left V 3 bases short and J 2 bases short, with 12 bases between. This CDR3 is CASSDSLGVTDTQYF. CDR3 bases: TGTGCCAGCAGTGACTCTTTAGGGGTCACAGATACGCAGTATTTT.

A remark on this clone: The final CDR3 position lacks the conserved phenylalanine or tryptophan, pointing to a likely read error. It is unclear where the CDR3 begins or ends on the DNA, so no DNA is shown, and the CDR3 is as TCRdb lists it. V gene TRBV7-2 combines with J gene TRBJ2-7; the tabulated D call, TRBD2, remains unverified against the DNA. From germline, CDR1 is SGHTA and CDR2 FQGNSA. The CDR3 numbers 9 amino acids, ends counted. The CDR3 loop reads CASSLGGGS.

The sample holds one count of this clone. The chain carries TRBV2 and TRBJ1-5; TRBD1 agrees at 7 bases. The length of the CDR3 is 15 residues. The trim removed 4 bases at V and 7 bases at J, leaving 10 bases unmatched. From germline, CDR1 is SNHLY and CDR2 FYNNEI. The CDR3 DNA follows: TGTGCCAGCAGTGTGGGACAGAGTCTTGAACAGCCCCAGCATTTT. It specifies CASSVGQSLEQPQHF.

Only one count was recorded for this clone. The gene calls are TRBV2 and TRBJ2-1; 11 positions match TRBD1. Germline CDR1 reads SNHLY; CDR2 reads FYNNEI. CDR3 length equals 13 residues. Germline trimming cut 10 bases from V and 5 bases from J; bases unmatched to any gene: 4. The CDR3 region has the DNA TGTGCCAACGGGACAGGGGGTAACAATGAGCAGTTCTTC. It is translated as CANGTGGNNEQFF.

The chain uses TRBV11-3 and TRBJ2-1; 15 nucleotides match TRBD2. Germline lookup yields CDR1 SGHNT and CDR2 YENEEA. Trimming removed 4 bases from V and 2 bases from J; junction bases left unmatched: 3. The CDR3 length is 17 residues. The CDR3 protein is CASSSRTSGGAYNEQFF. The CDR3 bases are TGTGCCAGCAGCTCTCGGACTAGCGGGGGGGCCTACAATGAGCAGTTCTTC.

The chain's CDR3 is CASSFSDSGTEAFF. The CDR3 nucleotides are TGTGCCAGCAGCTTCAGCGACTCGGGCACTGAAGCTTTCTTT. This chain connects TRBV5-5 to TRBJ1-1; no definite D call. The CDR3 extends over 14 amino acids. V lost 2 bases and J 4 bases, leaving 12 bases between the germline ends. CDR1 and CDR2 from the germline V gene are SGHKS and YYEKEE (reference sequence).

The chain joins TRBV28 to TRBJ2-5; D is possibly TRBD1 (5 bases). Matching the DNA end better, TRBJ2-7 makes the J call doubtful. CDR3 length equals 15 residues. Germline V gives CDR1 MDHEN, CDR2 SYDVKM. CDR3 nucleotides: TGTGCCAGCAGTTCTTATTTGGACAAAGGCCACGAGCAGTACTTC. This translates into CASSSYLDKGHEQYF.

The gene calls are TRBV4-3 and TRBJ2-2, with 8 bases fitting TRBD2. After removal of 0 bases from V and 1 base from J, the junction contained 4 bases not matched to a gene. CDR1 and CDR2 from the germline V gene are LGHNA and YSLEER. The CDR3 contains 17 residues. In DNA form, the CDR3 reads TGCGCCAGCAGCCAAGAGCCCAGCGGGGGGAACACCGGGGAGCTGTTTTTT. It codes for CASSQEPSGGNTGELFF.

This chain joins TRBV30 and TRBJ2-5; tentatively, D is TRBD1 (6 bases). Trimming took 6 bases from V and 4 from J, leaving 9 bases between them. Germline CDR1 and CDR2: GTSNPN and SVGIG (reference sequence). This CDR3 spans 11 amino acids. CDR3: CACQGLETQYF. Here the CDR3 DNA reads TGTGCCTGCCAGGGGTTAGAGACCCAGTACTTC.

This chain joins TRBV6-5 and TRBJ2-7, with 10 bases lining up with TRBD1. Trimming removed 0 bases from V and 5 bases from J; junction bases left unmatched: 7. The CDR3 has 16 amino acids. CDR1 is MNHEY and CDR2 is SVGAGI in the germline V gene. CDR3 region: CASSYSRMTGGHEQYF. The CDR3 DNA reads as TGTGCCAGCAGTTACTCGCGGATGACAGGGGGCCACGAGCAGTACTTC.

As for this clone: Other DNA sequences in this specimen translate into the identical CDR3. The rearrangement links TRBV11-2 to TRBJ2-3; D gene unclear. Trimming stripped 5 bases from V and 2 bases from J, with 5 bases between. CDR3 size: 12 residues. Germline values: CDR1 SGHAT, CDR2 FQNNGV. For the CDR3, the DNA is TGTGCCAGCAGCCTCTCCACAGATACGCAGTATTTT. Encoded protein: CASSLSTDTQYF.

In its sample, this clone was seen a few times. The chain uses TRBV11-2 and TRBJ1-1, with D perhaps matching TRBD1 (5 bases). V was trimmed by 5 bases and J by 1 base, leaving 11 bases between them. CDR3 length: 14 residues. Germline V lookup: CDR1 SGHAT, CDR2 FQNNGV. The CDR3 DNA is TGTGCCAGCAGCGGGGCTCTTCGGAACACTGAAGCTTTCTTT. The encoded protein is CASSGALRNTEAFF.

The genes are TRBV28 and TRBJ2-7; D might be TRBD1 (6 bases). The V end lost 2 bases, the J end lost 2 bases, and 10 bases lay between the germline ends. CDR3 length equals 14 residues. Germline lookup yields CDR1 MDHEN and CDR2 SYDVKM. The CDR3 DNA follows: TGTGCCAGCAGTTTACTAACAGGGCCCTACGAGCAGTACTTC. Its translation: CASSLLTGPYEQYF.

The CDR3 nucleotides read TGTGCCAGCAGCTTAGAATCGGGTTATAATTCACCCCTCCACTTT. Protein product: CASSLESGYNSPLHF. The J gene is TRBJ1-6, the V gene TRBV5-6, with D hard to call. CDR1 is SGHDT, CDR2 YYEEEE, per germline. There are 15 residues in the CDR3. V lost 2 bases, J lost 4 bases, and 10 bases lay in between.

The rearrangement joins TRBV7-9 to TRBJ2-1; TRBD2 agrees at 8 bases. The trim removed 5 bases at V and 10 bases at J, leaving 4 bases unmatched. The CDR3 length is 12 residues. The germline V gene has CDR1 SEHNR and CDR2 FQNEAQ (reference sequence). The CDR3 here is CASSPGGLEQFF. For the CDR3, the DNA is TGTGCCAGCAGCCCGGGGGGGCTCGAGCAGTTCTTC.

This sequence joins TRBV19 and TRBJ2-6, with TRBD2 as a possible D gene (5 bases). V lost 5 bases and J lost 1, with 18 bases in between. The germline CDR1 and CDR2 sequences are LNHDA and SQIVND (reference sequence). The CDR3 runs 18 residues. In nucleotides, the CDR3 is TGTGCCAGTAGTCCGGAAAGGGAGTACCGATCTGGGGCCAACGTCCTGACTTTC. Amino acid sequence: CASSPEREYRSGANVLTF.

The V call is TRBV18, the J call TRBJ2-5; D remains unclear. From germline, CDR1 is KGHSH and CDR2 LQKENI. The CDR3 runs to 12 residues. Between the trimmed V and J ends, which lost 5 bases and 5 bases, there was a span of 9 bases. Here the CDR3 DNA reads TGTGCCAGCTCAGAGCTCGGGGAGACCCAGTACTTC. This codes for CASSELGETQYF.

V gene TRBV5-8 combines with J gene TRBJ1-5; a weak D match, TRBD1 (6 bases). This CDR3 is 14 amino acids long. The ends were cut back, 1 base at V and 5 bases at J, with 10 bases in the middle. Germline CDR1 SGHTS, CDR2 YDEGEE. This CDR3 reads CASSLLQGYQPQHF. The CDR3 DNA is TGTGCCAGCAGCTTGCTCCAGGGGTATCAGCCCCAGCATTTT.

This clone showed up just once. V and J are TRBV5-1 and TRBJ2-1, with 9 bases lining up with TRBD1. With V trimmed by 8 bases and J by 6 bases, 9 bases remained unmatched. In germline, CDR1 is SGHRS, CDR2 YFSETQ. CDR3 length equals 14 residues. This chain's CDR3 is CARPGQGITNEQFF. In DNA form, the CDR3 reads TGCGCCAGGCCGGGACAGGGAATAACCAATGAGCAGTTCTTC.

V gene TRBV19 combines with J gene TRBJ1-1; the match to TRBD1 covers 7 bases. This CDR3 is 13 amino acids long. CDR1 LNHDA and CDR2 SQIVND come from the germline V gene (reference sequence). With V trimmed by 5 bases and J by 6 bases, 6 bases remained unmatched. The CDR3 DNA sequence: TGTGCCAGTAGTTCCGACAGGGAGGCTGAAGCTTTCTTT. Protein product: CASSSDREAEAFF.

V gene TRBV28 combines with J gene TRBJ1-1; possible D gene TRBD1, 5 bases. Germline V gene sequence: CDR1 MDHEN, CDR2 SYDVKM. Trimming pared 3 bases from V and 7 bases from J, leaving 18 bases between. The CDR3 is made up of 15 amino acids. CDR3 amino acids: CASSFWTTKRDEAFF. CDR3 DNA: TGTGCCAGCAGTTTTTGGACAACCAAAAGGGATGAAGCTTTCTTT. Drawing the rest from reference TRBV28 and TRBJ1-1, the complete variable domain is DVKVTQSSRYLVKRTGEKVFLECVQDMDHENMFWYRQDPGLGLRLIYFSYDVKMKEKGDIPEGYSVSREKKERFSLILESASTNQTSMYLCASSFWTTKRDEAFFGQGTRLTVV.